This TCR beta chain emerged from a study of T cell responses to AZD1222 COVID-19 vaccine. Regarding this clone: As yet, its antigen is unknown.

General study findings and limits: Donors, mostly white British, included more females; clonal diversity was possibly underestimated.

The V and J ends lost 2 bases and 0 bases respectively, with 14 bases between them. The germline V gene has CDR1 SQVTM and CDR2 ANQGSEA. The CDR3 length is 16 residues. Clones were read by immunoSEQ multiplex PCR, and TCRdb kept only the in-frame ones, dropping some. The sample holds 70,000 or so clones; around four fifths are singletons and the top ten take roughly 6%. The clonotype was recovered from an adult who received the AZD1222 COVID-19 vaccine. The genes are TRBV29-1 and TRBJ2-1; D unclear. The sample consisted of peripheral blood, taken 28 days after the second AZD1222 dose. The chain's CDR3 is CSVERGTGSSYNEQFF. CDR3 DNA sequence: TGCAGCGTTGAACGCGGAACGGGCAGCTCCTACAATGAGCAGTTCTTC.